The 9 T cell receptor beta chains presented below share a single source sample, sequenced in a study of blood T cell repertoires in COVID-19. Method: immunoSEQ multiplex PCR; TCRdb's copy keeps in-frame clones and lacks some. The sample includes roughly 160,000 clones, around 85% seen only once; the top ten take 6.5% to 7.5%. Sequences were obtained from peripheral blood. All receptors derive from a man older than 75 with COVID-19, enrolled during active disease.

This chain links TRBV3-1 (or the pseudogene TRBV3-2) with TRBJ2-5; D remains unclear. The V gene lost 2 bases and the J gene lost 5 bases, with 12 bases spanning the gap. Germline values: CDR1 LGHDT, CDR2 YNNKEL (reference sequence). The CDR3 is made up of 14 amino acids. CDR3 sequence: CASSQRKARETQYF. The DNA for the CDR3 is TGTGCCAGCAGCCAAAGAAAGGCGCGGGAGACCCAGTACTTC.

This clone was recorded only once. V usage is TRBV18 and J usage is TRBJ1-2, with TRBD1 matching over 9 bases. The CDR3 contains 14 residues. The ends lost 5 bases at V and 2 bases at J; junction bases unmatched: 3. Per germline, CDR1 KGHSH and CDR2 LQKENI. The CDR3 DNA follows: TGTGCCAGCTCATCACAGGGGGCGAACTATGGCTACACCTTC. It yields the protein CASSSQGANYGYTF.

V gene TRBV5-1 combines with J gene TRBJ2-5; 10 positions match TRBD1. The CDR3 loop spans 14 amino acids. Germline V gene lookup returns CDR1 SGHRS and CDR2 YFSETQ. Trimming at V came to 4 bases and at J to 5 bases, leaving 5 bases not matched to a gene. CDR3 nucleotide sequence: TGCGCCAGCAGCGTAGGGACAGGGGACGAGACCCAGTACTTC. Its translation: CASSVGTGDETQYF.

The CDR3 nucleotides read TGTGCCAGCAGCGCCCGACAGGACTACTATGGCTACACCTTC. Residues: CASSARQDYYGYTF. The chain joins TRBV5-6 to TRBJ1-2; tentatively, D is TRBD1 (6 bases). The germline gives CDR1 SGHDT, CDR2 YYEEEE. V lost 4 bases and J 3 bases, leaving 13 bases between the germline ends. This CDR3 comprises 14 residues.

The chain combines TRBV7-6 with TRBJ1-1, with a possible D match to TRBD1 (6 bases). Trimming cost V 5 bases and J 10 bases, with 20 bases left between them. The germline CDR1 and CDR2 sequences are SGHVS and FNYEAQ. The CDR3 totals 14 residues. For the CDR3, the DNA is TGTGCCAGCAGCCCTTTTCCTAACAGGGATGTAGCTTTCTTT. This sequence encodes CASSPFPNRDVAFF. The complete variable domain, with remaining parts taken from reference TRBV7-6 and TRBJ1-1, reads GAGVSQSPRYKVTKRGQDVALRCDPISGHVSLYWYRQALGQGPEFLTYFNYEAQQDKSGLPNDRFSAERPEGSISTLTIQRTEQRDSAMYRCASSPFPNRDVAFFGQGTRLTVV.

V is TRBV11-1 and J is TRBJ2-5, with D tentatively TRBD1 (5 bases). CDR1 and CDR2 (germline): SGHAT, FQDESV (reference sequence). V was pared by 1 base and J by 4 bases, with 13 bases between. The CDR3 contains 15 residues. The CDR3 sequence is CASSLEKGIGETQYF. As DNA, the CDR3 is TGTGCCAGCAGCTTAGAAAAGGGGATAGGAGAGACCCAGTACTTC.

This chain joins TRBV6-5 and TRBJ2-7; D perhaps matches TRBD1 (6 bases). Germline lookup yields CDR1 MNHEY and CDR2 SVGAGI. V was clipped by 2 bases and J by 4 bases, with 15 bases between them. CDR3 length: 15 amino acids. The CDR3 here is CASSYGAGDVYEQYF. The CDR3 region has the DNA TGTGCCAGCAGTTACGGGGCAGGGGATGTGTACGAGCAGTACTTC.

This clone was seen a handful of times. The chain couples TRBV6-5 to TRBJ2-1; D not certain. The V and J ends lost 6 bases and 0 bases respectively, with 12 bases between them. The germline V gene has CDR1 MNHEY and CDR2 SVGAGI. The CDR3 contains 15 residues. The CDR3 DNA reads TGTGCCAGCAGACCCAGGATCTCCTCCTACAATGAGCAGTTCTTC. Its protein is CASRPRISSYNEQFF.

This chain connects TRBV7-6 to TRBJ1-3; D is ambiguous. V shed 5 bases and J shed 0 bases, with 8 bases lying between them. CDR3 length: 14 amino acids. Germline lookup yields CDR1 SGHVS and CDR2 FNYEAQ. The CDR3 nucleotides are TGTGCCAGCAGCCTCAGACACTCTGGAAACACCATATATTTT. Translation: CASSLRHSGNTIYF.